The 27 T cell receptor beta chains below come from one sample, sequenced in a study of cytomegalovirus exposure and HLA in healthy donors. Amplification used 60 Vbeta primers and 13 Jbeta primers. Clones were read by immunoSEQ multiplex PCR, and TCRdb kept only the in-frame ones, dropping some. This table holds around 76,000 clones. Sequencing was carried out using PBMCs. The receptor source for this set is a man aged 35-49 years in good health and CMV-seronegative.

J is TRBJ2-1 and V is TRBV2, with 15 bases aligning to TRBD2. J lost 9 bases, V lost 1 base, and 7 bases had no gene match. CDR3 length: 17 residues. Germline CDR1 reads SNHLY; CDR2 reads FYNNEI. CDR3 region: CASSEVRTSGGVSEQFF. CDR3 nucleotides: TGTGCCAGCAGTGAAGTAAGGACTAGCGGGGGGGTTAGTGAGCAGTTCTTC.

The CDR3 nucleotides read TGCGCCAGCAGCCAGCGACTCAGCACAGATACGCAGTATTTT. It translates to CASSQRLSTDTQYF. The chain is built from TRBV4-3 and TRBJ2-3; D is unclear. This CDR3 is built from 14 residues. The V end lost 3 bases, the J end lost 0 bases, and 7 bases lay between the germline ends. CDR1 and CDR2 from the germline V gene are LGHNA and YSLEER.

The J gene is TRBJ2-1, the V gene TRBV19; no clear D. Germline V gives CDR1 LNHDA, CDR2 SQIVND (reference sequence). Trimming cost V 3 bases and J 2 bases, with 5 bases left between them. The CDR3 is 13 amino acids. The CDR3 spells CASSISTYNEQFF. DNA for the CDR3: TGTGCCAGTAGTATTTCCACCTACAATGAGCAGTTCTTC. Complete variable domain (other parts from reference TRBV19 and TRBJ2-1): DGGITQSPKYLFRKEGQNVTLSCEQNLNHDAMYWYRQDPGQGLRLIYYSQIVNDFQKGDIAEGYSVSREKKESFPLTVTSAQKNPTAFYLCASSISTYNEQFFGPGTRLTVL.

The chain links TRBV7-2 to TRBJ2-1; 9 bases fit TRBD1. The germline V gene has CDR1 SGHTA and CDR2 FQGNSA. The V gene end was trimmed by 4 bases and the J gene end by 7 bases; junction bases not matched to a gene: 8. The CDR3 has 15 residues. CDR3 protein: CASSSDGQGWNEQFF. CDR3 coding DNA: TGTGCCAGCAGCTCGGATGGACAGGGGTGGAATGAGCAGTTCTTC.

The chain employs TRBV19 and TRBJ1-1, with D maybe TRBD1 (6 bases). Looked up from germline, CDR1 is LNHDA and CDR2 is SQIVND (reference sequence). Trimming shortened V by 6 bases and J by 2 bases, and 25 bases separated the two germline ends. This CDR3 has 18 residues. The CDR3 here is CASRKRQDNLKYNTEAFF. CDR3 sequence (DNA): TGTGCCAGTAGGAAACGACAGGACAATTTAAAATATAACACTGAAGCTTTCTTT.

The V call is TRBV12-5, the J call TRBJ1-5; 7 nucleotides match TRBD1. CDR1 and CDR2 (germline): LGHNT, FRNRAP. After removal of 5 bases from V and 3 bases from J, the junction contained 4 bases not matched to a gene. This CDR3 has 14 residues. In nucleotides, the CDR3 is TGTGCTAGTGGTCCCGGACAGGACAATCAGCCCCAGCATTTT. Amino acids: CASGPGQDNQPQHF.

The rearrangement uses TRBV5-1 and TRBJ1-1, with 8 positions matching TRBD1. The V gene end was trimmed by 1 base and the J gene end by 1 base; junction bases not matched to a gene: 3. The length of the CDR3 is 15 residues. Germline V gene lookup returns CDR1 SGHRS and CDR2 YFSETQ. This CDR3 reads CASSLLGTGNTEAFF. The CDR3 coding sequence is TGCGCCAGCAGCTTGCTTGGGACAGGGAACACTGAAGCTTTCTTT.

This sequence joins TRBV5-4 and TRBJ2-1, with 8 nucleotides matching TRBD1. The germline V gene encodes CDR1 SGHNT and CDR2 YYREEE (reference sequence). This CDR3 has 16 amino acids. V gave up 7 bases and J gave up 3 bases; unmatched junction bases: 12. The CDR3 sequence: CASRSSGTGNYNEQFF. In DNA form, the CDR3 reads TGTGCCAGCCGCTCGTCCGGGACAGGTAACTACAATGAGCAGTTCTTC.

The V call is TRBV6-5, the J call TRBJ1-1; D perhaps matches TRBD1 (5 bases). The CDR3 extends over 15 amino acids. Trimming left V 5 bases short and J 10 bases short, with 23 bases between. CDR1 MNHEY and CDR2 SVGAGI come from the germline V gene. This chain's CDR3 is CASSRSPSGSWGAFF. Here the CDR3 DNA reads TGTGCCAGCAGTCGTTCCCCCTCAGGGTCTTGGGGAGCTTTCTTT.

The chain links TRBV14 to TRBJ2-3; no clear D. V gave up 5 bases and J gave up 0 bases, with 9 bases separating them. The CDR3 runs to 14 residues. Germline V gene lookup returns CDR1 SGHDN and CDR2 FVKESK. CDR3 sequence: CASSTFGSTDTQYF. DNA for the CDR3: TGTGCCAGCAGCACCTTCGGGAGCACAGATACGCAGTATTTT.

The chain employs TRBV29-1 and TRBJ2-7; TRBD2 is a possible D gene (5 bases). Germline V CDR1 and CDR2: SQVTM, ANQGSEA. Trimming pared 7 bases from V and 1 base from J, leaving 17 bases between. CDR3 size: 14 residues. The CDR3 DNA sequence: TGCAGCGCTCGAAATGCGGGTACGTCCTACGAGCAGTACTTC. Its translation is CSARNAGTSYEQYF.

The CDR3 coding sequence is TGCGCCAGCAGCCAAGATAGCAGCGATCAGCCCCAGCATTTT. Translation: CASSQDSSDQPQHF. This rearrangement joins TRBV4-1 to TRBJ1-5; D is ambiguous. This CDR3 has 14 amino acids. The V end was cut by 0 bases, the J end by 5 bases, with 8 bases between. The germline gives CDR1 MGHRA, CDR2 YSYEKL.

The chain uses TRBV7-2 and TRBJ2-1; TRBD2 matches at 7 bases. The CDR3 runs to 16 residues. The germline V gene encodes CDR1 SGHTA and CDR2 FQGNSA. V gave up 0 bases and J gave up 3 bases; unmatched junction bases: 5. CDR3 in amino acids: CASSLAFSSGYNEQFF. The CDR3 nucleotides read TGTGCCAGCAGCTTAGCGTTCTCTAGCGGCTACAATGAGCAGTTCTTC.

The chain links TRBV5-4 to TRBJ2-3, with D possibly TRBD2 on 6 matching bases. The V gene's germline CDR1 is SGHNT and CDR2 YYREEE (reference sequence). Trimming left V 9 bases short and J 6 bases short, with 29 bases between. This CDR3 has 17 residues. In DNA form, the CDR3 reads TGTGCCACCTCCGTTGGGGCCTCGGGGGTAGAGCGGGATACGCAGTATTTT. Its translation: CATSVGASGVERDTQYF.

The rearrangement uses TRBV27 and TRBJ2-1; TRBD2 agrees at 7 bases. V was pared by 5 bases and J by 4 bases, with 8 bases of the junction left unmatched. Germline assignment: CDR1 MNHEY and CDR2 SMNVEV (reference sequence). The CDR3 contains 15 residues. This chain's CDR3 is CASSLERGDYNEQFF. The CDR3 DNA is TGTGCCAGCAGTCTCGAGCGGGGAGATTACAATGAGCAGTTCTTC.

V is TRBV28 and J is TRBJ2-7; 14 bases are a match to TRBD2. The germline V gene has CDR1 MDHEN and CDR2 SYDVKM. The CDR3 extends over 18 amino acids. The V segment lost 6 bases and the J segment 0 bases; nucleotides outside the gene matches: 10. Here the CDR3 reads CASSSIPGLAGDSYEQYF. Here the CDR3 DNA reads TGTGCCAGCAGCTCAATCCCGGGACTAGCGGGAGACTCCTACGAGCAGTACTTC.

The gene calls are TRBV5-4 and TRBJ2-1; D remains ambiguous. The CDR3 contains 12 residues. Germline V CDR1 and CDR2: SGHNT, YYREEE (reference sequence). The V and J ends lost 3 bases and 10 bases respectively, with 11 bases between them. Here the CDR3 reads CASSSQAREQFF. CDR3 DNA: TGTGCCAGCAGCTCCCAGGCCCGGGAGCAGTTCTTC. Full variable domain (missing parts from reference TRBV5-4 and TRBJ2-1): ETGVTQSPTHLIKTRGQQVTLRCSSQSGHNTVSWYQQALGQGPQFIFQYYREEENGRGNFPPRFSGLQFPNYSSELNVNALELDDSALYLCASSSQAREQFFGPGTRLTVL.

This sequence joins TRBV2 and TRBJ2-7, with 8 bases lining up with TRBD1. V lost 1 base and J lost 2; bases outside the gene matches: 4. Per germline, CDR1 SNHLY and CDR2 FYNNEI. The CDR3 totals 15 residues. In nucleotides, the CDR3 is TGTGCCAGCAGTGAAGAAGGGACAGGAACCTACGAGCAGTACTTC. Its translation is CASSEEGTGTYEQYF.

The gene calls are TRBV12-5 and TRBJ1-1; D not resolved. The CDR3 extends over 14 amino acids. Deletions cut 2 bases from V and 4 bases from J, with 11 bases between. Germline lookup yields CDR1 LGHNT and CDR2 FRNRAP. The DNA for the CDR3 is TGTGCTAGTGGTTTGTGGAGGTCTGGCACTGAAGCTTTCTTT. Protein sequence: CASGLWRSGTEAFF. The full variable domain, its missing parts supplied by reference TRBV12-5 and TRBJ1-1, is DARVTQTPRHKVTEMGQEVTMRCQPILGHNTVFWYRQTMMQGLELLAYFRNRAPLDDSGMPKDRFSAEMPDATLATLKIQPSEPRDSAVYFCASGLWRSGTEAFFGQGTRLTVV.

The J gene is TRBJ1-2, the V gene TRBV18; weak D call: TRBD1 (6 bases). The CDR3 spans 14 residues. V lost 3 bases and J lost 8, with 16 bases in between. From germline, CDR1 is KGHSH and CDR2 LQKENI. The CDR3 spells CASSPHRVGGGYTF. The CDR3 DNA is TGTGCCAGCTCACCCCACAGGGTGGGTGGCGGCTACACCTTC.

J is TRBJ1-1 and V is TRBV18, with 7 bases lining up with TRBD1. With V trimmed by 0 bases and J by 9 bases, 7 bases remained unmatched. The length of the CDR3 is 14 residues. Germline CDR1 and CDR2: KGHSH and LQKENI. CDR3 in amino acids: CASSPPGQMVQAFF. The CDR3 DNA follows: TGTGCCAGCTCACCACCGGGACAGATGGTTCAAGCTTTCTTT.

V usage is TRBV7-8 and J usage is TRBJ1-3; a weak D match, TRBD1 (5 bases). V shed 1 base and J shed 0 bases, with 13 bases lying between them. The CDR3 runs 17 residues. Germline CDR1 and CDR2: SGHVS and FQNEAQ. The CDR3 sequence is CASSLGRAGNSGNTIYF. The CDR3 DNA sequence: TGTGCCAGCAGCTTAGGCCGCGCAGGGAACTCTGGAAACACCATATATTTT.

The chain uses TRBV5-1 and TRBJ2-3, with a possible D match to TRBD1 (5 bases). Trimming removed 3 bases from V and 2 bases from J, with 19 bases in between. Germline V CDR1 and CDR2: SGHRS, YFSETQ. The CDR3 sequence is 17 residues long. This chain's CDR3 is CASSSGRRGSFTDTQYF. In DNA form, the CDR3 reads TGCGCCAGCAGCTCCGGACGAAGGGGTTCTTTCACAGATACGCAGTATTTT.

The CDR3 region is CAWTLGSQSGSRNEQFF. The CDR3 DNA reads as TGTGCCTGGACCCTAGGATCCCAGAGCGGGAGTCGCAATGAGCAGTTCTTC. J is TRBJ2-1 and V is TRBV30, with 8 bases identical to TRBD2. Germline values: CDR1 GTSNPN, CDR2 SVGIG (reference sequence). The CDR3 spans 17 residues. The ends lost 4 bases at V and 6 bases at J; junction bases unmatched: 17.

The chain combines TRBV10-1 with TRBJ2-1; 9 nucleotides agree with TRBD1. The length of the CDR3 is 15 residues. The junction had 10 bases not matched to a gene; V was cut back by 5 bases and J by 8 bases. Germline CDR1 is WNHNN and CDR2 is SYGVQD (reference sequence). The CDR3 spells CASSLPGTGIDEQFF. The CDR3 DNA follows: TGCGCCAGCAGTCTCCCGGGGACAGGGATTGATGAGCAGTTCTTC.

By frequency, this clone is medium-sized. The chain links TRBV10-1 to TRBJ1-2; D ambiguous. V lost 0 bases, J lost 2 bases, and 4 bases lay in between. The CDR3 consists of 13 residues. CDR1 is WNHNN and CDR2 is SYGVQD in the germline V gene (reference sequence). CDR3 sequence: CASSESRNYGYTF. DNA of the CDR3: TGCGCCAGCAGTGAGTCGAGGAACTATGGCTACACCTTC.

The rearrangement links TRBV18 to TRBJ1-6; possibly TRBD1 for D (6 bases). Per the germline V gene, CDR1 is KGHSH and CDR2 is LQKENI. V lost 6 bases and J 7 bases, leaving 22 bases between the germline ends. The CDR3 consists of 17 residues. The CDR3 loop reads CASSSTDRGALNSPLHF. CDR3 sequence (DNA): TGTGCCAGCTCTTCCACCGACCGGGGGGCTTTGAATTCACCCCTCCACTTT.